The 28 T cell receptor beta chains below were found in one sample sequenced in a study of T cell changes during pregnancy in multiple sclerosis. Only in-frame clones appear in the TCRdb table, and some are missing; sequencing was by immunoSEQ multiplex PCR. The table lists more than 70,000 clones, 80% to 95% of them singletons. This specimen consisted of peripheral blood, obtained before pregnancy. The receptors were sampled from a female donor with multiple sclerosis, enrolled in a pregnancy study.

The V and J genes are TRBV4-1 and TRBJ1-2; TRBD1 aligns across 8 bases. CDR3 length equals 15 residues. V gave up 0 bases and J gave up 4 bases; unmatched junction bases: 4. Looked up from germline, CDR1 is MGHRA and CDR2 is YSYEKL. The CDR3 DNA reads TGCGCCAGCAGCCAAGATGGTCAGGGGGCCTATGGCTACACCTTC. This translates into CASSQDGQGAYGYTF.

The rearrangement links TRBV4-3 to TRBJ1-1; D is unresolved. The CDR3 loop spans 14 amino acids. Germline loops: CDR1 LGHNA, CDR2 YSLEER. V lost 3 bases, J lost 4 bases, and 12 bases lay in between. CDR3 sequence (DNA): TGCGCCAGCAGCCAGGACGGGCGGGGCACTGAAGCTTTCTTT. Protein: CASSQDGRGTEAFF.

The chain is built from TRBV5-1 and TRBJ2-1; D is unresolved. The CDR3 is made up of 14 amino acids. Trimming took 2 bases from V and 11 from J, leaving 17 bases between them. CDR1 and CDR2 (germline): SGHRS, YFSETQ. This chain's CDR3 is CASSLETPSRKQFF. Here the CDR3 DNA reads TGCGCCAGCAGCTTAGAAACCCCTAGTAGGAAGCAGTTCTTC.

This sequence joins TRBV2 and TRBJ2-7; D is unresolved. V lost 6 bases, J lost 1 base, and 10 bases lay in between. The CDR3 consists of 13 residues. CDR1 and CDR2 (germline): SNHLY, FYNNEI. CDR3 in DNA: TGTGCCAGCAGAAGCTCAGGATCCTACGAGCAGTACTTC. This gives the protein CASRSSGSYEQYF.

In its sample, this clone was seen a few times. The rearrangement links TRBV14 to TRBJ2-2; D remains unclear. This CDR3 contains 14 residues. CDR1 is SGHDN and CDR2 is FVKESK in the germline V gene. The germline V and J ends were trimmed by 4 bases and 8 bases, with 14 bases remaining between them. This CDR3 reads CASSLLRFGGELFF. The CDR3, as DNA: TGTGCCAGCAGCCTCCTGCGGTTTGGAGGGGAGCTGTTTTTT.

The chain recombines TRBV18 with TRBJ2-7, with TRBD2 matching over 10 bases. The CDR3 contains 14 residues. Germline CDR1 and CDR2: KGHSH and LQKENI. V lost 5 bases and J lost 5; bases outside the gene matches: 6. The CDR3 sequence: CASSSQAGGNEQYF. In nucleotides, the CDR3 is TGTGCCAGCTCATCCCAAGCGGGAGGGAACGAGCAGTACTTC.

The rearrangement joins TRBV28 to TRBJ1-1; a possible D gene is TRBD1 (6 bases). This CDR3 has 17 amino acids. Trimming pared 5 bases from V and 1 base from J, leaving 20 bases between. The germline V gene has CDR1 MDHEN and CDR2 SYDVKM. The DNA for the CDR3 is TGTGCCAGCAGTCATAACAGGGTGGTGAGGGAGAACACTGAAGCTTTCTTT. This gives the protein CASSHNRVVRENTEAFF.

This clone has only a few counts. The chain carries TRBV10-3 and TRBJ1-5; perhaps TRBD1 as D (5 bases). Germline V gene data show CDR1 as ENHRY and CDR2 as SYGVKD. CDR3 length: 14 amino acids. V dropped 6 bases and J dropped 4 bases, with 13 bases sitting between them. CDR3 sequence reads: CAIRSTGGNQPQHF. The CDR3 nucleotides are TGTGCCATCAGGTCTACAGGAGGGAATCAGCCCCAGCATTTT.

The V gene is TRBV28, the J gene TRBJ2-4; 11 nucleotides line up with TRBD1. J was trimmed by 5 bases and V by 6 bases; bases with no gene match: 12. The V gene's germline CDR1 is MDHEN and CDR2 SYDVKM. There are 17 residues in the CDR3. DNA of the CDR3: TGTGCCAGCAGCTCCCAACCGGGACAGGGGGTGGAAAACATTCAGTACTTC. Protein product: CASSSQPGQGVENIQYF.

V gene TRBV11-2 combines with J gene TRBJ2-7; D unclear. Germline V gene lookup returns CDR1 SGHAT and CDR2 FQNNGV. CDR3 length: 13 residues. Trimming pared 5 bases from V and 2 bases from J, leaving 10 bases between. This CDR3 is CASSTTATYEQYF. The DNA of the CDR3 is TGTGCCAGCAGCACTACGGCCACCTACGAGCAGTACTTC.

This rearrangement joins TRBV9 to TRBJ2-1, with D perhaps TRBD2 (5 bases). Trimming shortened V by 2 bases and J by 5 bases, and 8 bases separated the two germline ends. The germline V gene has CDR1 SGDLS and CDR2 YYNGEE. The CDR3 runs 13 residues. CDR3 region: CASSVGIHNEQFF. The DNA for the CDR3 is TGTGCCAGCAGCGTCGGGATACACAATGAGCAGTTCTTC.

The chain combines TRBV9 with TRBJ2-3, with 8 bases that match TRBD1. The CDR3 is made up of 17 amino acids. V was clipped by 0 bases and J by 0 bases; unmatched bases: 6. The germline V gene has CDR1 SGDLS and CDR2 YYNGEE. CDR3 region: CASSVDWTGTSTDTQYF. CDR3 DNA: TGTGCCAGCAGCGTAGATTGGACAGGGACTAGCACAGATACGCAGTATTTT. The full variable domain, completed using reference TRBV9 and TRBJ2-3, is DSGVTQTPKHLITATGQRVTLRCSPRSGDLSVYWYQQSLDQGLQFLIQYYNGEERAKGNILERFSAQQFPDLHSELNLSSLELGDSALYFCASSVDWTGTSTDTQYFGPGTRLTVL.

This sequence joins TRBV4-3 and TRBJ1-4; a weak D match, TRBD1 (6 bases). Trimming removed 0 bases at V and 0 bases at J, with 14 bases between. Germline CDR1 LGHNA, CDR2 YSLEER. The CDR3 length is 18 residues. CDR3 coding DNA: TGCGCCAGCAGCCAAGATGTTGACAGGCTAACAACTAATGAAAAACTGTTTTTT. Translating it yields CASSQDVDRLTTNEKLFF.

The J gene is TRBJ2-3, the V gene TRBV5-1, with TRBD1 matching 8 bases. There are 18 residues in the CDR3. Germline V gene lookup returns CDR1 SGHRS and CDR2 YFSETQ. The junction had 14 bases not matched to a gene; V was cut back by 1 base and J by 4 bases. CDR3 DNA: TGCGCCAGCAGCTTGTACGGGAACGGACAGGGTGGGGCAGATACGCAGTATTTT. This gives the protein CASSLYGNGQGGADTQYF.

The chain combines TRBV5-3 with TRBJ1-2, with 9 positions matching TRBD1. TRBV5-3 is an ORF for which the function is uncertain. V gave up 4 bases and J gave up 7 bases; unmatched junction bases: 11. The CDR3 is made up of 15 amino acids. CDR3 sequence: CARSTVTGTGSGYTF. The CDR3 bases are TGTGCCAGAAGCACCGTCACCGGGACAGGGTCTGGCTACACCTTC.

V is TRBV6-1 and J is TRBJ2-3, with a weak D call TRBD2 (5 bases). CDR1 is MNHNS and CDR2 is SASEGT in the germline V gene. The CDR3 has 13 amino acids. Deletions cut 7 bases from V and 3 bases from J, with 11 bases between. The DNA for the CDR3 is TGTGCCAGCACCCTGGACTGGACAGATACGCAGTATTTT. This gives the protein CASTLDWTDTQYF.

The CDR3 region has the DNA TGTGCCTGGTCCAGGGTGGGACACTACGAGCAGTACTTC. As protein: CAWSRVGHYEQYF. This chain uses TRBV30 with TRBJ2-7, with D maybe TRBD1 (6 bases). The CDR3 runs 13 residues. CDR1 and CDR2 from the germline V gene are GTSNPN and SVGIG (reference sequence). Trimming took off 5 bases at V and 3 bases at J, with 14 bases between the two ends. The whole variable domain, filled in from reference TRBV30 and TRBJ2-7, reads SQTIHQWPATLVQPVGSPLSLECTVEGTSNPNLYWYRQAAGRGLQLLFYSVGIGQISSEVPQNLSASRPQDRQFILSSKKLLLSDSGFYLCAWSRVGHYEQYFGPGTRLTVT.

V usage is TRBV2 and J usage is TRBJ2-3; no definite D call. The germline V gene encodes CDR1 SNHLY and CDR2 FYNNEI. V was clipped by 10 bases and J by 2 bases, with 16 bases between them. This CDR3 has 14 residues. Here the CDR3 DNA reads TGTGCCACTCTTAACCTAGACCACACAGATACGCAGTATTTT. Its protein product is CATLNLDHTDTQYF. The variable domain in full, completed from reference TRBV2 and TRBJ2-3, reads EPEVTQTPSHQVTQMGQEVILRCVPISNHLYFYWYRQILGQKVEFLVSFYNNEISEKSEIFDDQFSVERPDGSNFTLKIRSTKLEDSAMYFCATLNLDHTDTQYFGPGTRLTVL.

The chain is built from TRBV27 and TRBJ2-5, with 8 bases that match TRBD1. The junction had 5 bases not matched to a gene; V was cut back by 9 bases and J by 5 bases. Germline V gives CDR1 MNHEY, CDR2 SMNVEV (reference sequence). The CDR3 length is 12 residues. CDR3 bases: TGTGCCAGTCAGGGGGCCGGGGAGACCCAGTACTTC. This encodes CASQGAGETQYF.

Here the CDR3 reads CASSPGTGDSGELFF. Written as DNA, the CDR3 is TGTGCCAGCAGCCCCGGGACAGGGGATTCCGGGGAGCTGTTTTTT. This chain uses TRBV9 with TRBJ2-2, with 10 bases that match TRBD1. This CDR3 is built from 15 residues. The germline CDR1 and CDR2 sequences are SGDLS and YYNGEE. J gave up 6 bases and V 4 bases, and 6 bases lay outside the gene matches.

V and J are TRBV7-9 and TRBJ1-4; the D is unclear. Trimming pared 2 bases from V and 4 bases from J, leaving 8 bases between. This CDR3 comprises 14 residues. The germline CDR1 and CDR2 sequences are SEHNR and FQNEAQ (reference sequence). CDR3 coding DNA: TGTGCCAGCAGCTTAAAGTCAGATAATGAAAAACTGTTTTTT. It yields the protein CASSLKSDNEKLFF.

J is TRBJ2-3 and V is TRBV28; TRBD2 aligns across 9 bases. The V and J ends lost 6 bases and 6 bases, in that order; junction bases with no gene match: 16. This CDR3 has 17 amino acids. Germline V gene data show CDR1 as MDHEN and CDR2 as SYDVKM. This chain's CDR3 is CASSPLVAGVGPDTQYF. In nucleotides, the CDR3 is TGTGCCAGCAGCCCGTTAGTAGCGGGAGTAGGTCCGGATACGCAGTATTTT.

The chain joins TRBV28 to TRBJ1-2; D gene uncertain. This CDR3 is 14 amino acids long. Germline-derived CDR1 and CDR2 are MDHEN and SYDVKM. V lost 6 bases and J 2 bases, leaving 13 bases between the germline ends. The CDR3 region has the DNA TGTGCCAGCAGGGGTGGGAGTTTCAACTATGGCTACACCTTC. Protein product: CASRGGSFNYGYTF.

This sequence joins TRBV19 and TRBJ1-5; D possibly corresponds to TRBD1 (6 bases). CDR3 length equals 12 residues. The germline V gene has CDR1 LNHDA and CDR2 SQIVND (reference sequence). Trimming took 8 bases from V and 6 from J, leaving 11 bases between them. CDR3 residues: CASSPGVQPQHF. CDR3 DNA sequence: TGTGCCAGTTCCCCAGGGGTTCAGCCCCAGCATTTT.

The rearrangement links TRBV21-1 to TRBJ2-2; the table's D call TRBD1 went unverified against the DNA. TRBV21-1 is tagged as a pseudogene. The CDR3 is made up of 16 amino acids. The CDR3 DNA follows: TGTGCCAGCAGCAGTACCCAGATAAGGAACACCGGGGAGCTGTTTTTT. Its translation is CASSSTQIRNTGELFF.

The chain has TRBV19 and TRBJ2-5; 15 bases match TRBD2. Germline V lookup: CDR1 LNHDA, CDR2 SQIVND (reference sequence). The CDR3 is 15 amino acids. The V gene end was trimmed by 10 bases and the J gene end by 5 bases; junction bases not matched to a gene: 8. The CDR3 loop reads CATRSGLAGGETQYF. Written as DNA, the CDR3 is TGTGCCACCCGATCCGGACTAGCGGGAGGGGAGACCCAGTACTTC.

The chain joins TRBV14 to TRBJ2-1; no definite D call. V lost 0 bases, J lost 0 bases, and 6 bases lay in between. Looked up from germline, CDR1 is SGHDN and CDR2 is FVKESK. This CDR3 contains 15 residues. The CDR3 loop reads CASSQDQVSYNEQFF. DNA of the CDR3: TGTGCCAGCAGCCAAGATCAGGTCTCCTACAATGAGCAGTTCTTC.

The chain uses TRBV7-9 and TRBJ2-1; D may be TRBD2 (6 bases). Deletions cut 6 bases from V and 5 bases from J, with 23 bases between. CDR3 length equals 17 residues. CDR1 is SEHNR, CDR2 FQNEAQ, per germline (reference sequence). CDR3 region: CASSSIPGSRGDNEQFF. The DNA of the CDR3 is TGTGCCAGCAGTTCCATCCCCGGGAGCCGAGGGGACAATGAGCAGTTCTTC.